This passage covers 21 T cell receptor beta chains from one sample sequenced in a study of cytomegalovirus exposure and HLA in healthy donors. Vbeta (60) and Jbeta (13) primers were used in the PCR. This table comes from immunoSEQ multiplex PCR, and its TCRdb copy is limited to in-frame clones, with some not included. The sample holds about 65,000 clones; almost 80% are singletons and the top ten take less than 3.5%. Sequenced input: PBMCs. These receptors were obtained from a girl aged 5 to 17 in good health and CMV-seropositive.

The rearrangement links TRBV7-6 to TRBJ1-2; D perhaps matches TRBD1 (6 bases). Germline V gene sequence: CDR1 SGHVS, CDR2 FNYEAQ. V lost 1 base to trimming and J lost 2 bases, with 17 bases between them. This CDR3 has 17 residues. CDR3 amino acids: CASSLGDEGGSNYGYTF. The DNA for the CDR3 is TGTGCCAGCAGCTTAGGAGATGAGGGGGGGTCCAACTATGGCTACACCTTC.

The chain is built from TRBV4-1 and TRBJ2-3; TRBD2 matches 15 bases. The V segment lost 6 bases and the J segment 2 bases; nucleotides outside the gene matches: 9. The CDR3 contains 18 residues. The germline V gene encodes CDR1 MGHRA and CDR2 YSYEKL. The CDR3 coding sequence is TGCGCCAGCAGACCCGGACTAGCGGGGGGGCGGTACACAGATACGCAGTATTTT. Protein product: CASRPGLAGGRYTDTQYF.

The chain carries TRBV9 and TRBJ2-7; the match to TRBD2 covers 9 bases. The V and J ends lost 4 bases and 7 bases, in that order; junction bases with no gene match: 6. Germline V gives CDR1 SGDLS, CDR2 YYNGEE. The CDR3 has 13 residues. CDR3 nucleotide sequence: TGTGCCAGCAGCCCGCGACTAGCGGATGAGCAGTACTTC. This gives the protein CASSPRLADEQYF.

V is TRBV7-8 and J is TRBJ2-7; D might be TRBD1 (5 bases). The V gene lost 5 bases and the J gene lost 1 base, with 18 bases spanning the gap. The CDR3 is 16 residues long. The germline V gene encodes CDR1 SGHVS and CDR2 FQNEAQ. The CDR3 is CASSPMGLVGSYEQYF. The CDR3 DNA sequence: TGTGCCAGCAGCCCCATGGGGCTTGTGGGTTCCTACGAGCAGTACTTC.

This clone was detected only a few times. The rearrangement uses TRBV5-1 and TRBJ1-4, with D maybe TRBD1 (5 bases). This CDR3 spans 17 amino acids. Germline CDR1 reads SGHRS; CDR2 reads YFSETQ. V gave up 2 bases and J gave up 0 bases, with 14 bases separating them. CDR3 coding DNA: TGCGCCAGCAGCTTCGCCCCCGACAGAGCAACTAATGAAAAACTGTTTTTT. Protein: CASSFAPDRATNEKLFF. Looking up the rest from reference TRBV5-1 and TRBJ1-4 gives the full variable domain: KAGVTQTPRYLIKTRGQQVTLSCSPISGHRSVSWYQQTPGQGLQFLFEYFSETQRNKGNFPGRFSGRQFSNSRSEMNVSTLELGDSALYLCASSFAPDRATNEKLFFGSGTQLSVL.

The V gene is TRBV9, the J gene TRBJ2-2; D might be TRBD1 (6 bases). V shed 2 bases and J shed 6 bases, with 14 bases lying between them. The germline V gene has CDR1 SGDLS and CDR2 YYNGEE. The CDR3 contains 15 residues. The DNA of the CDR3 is TGTGCCAGCAGCGTCTACAGGGTGAGGGCCGGGGAGCTGTTTTTT. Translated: CASSVYRVRAGELFF. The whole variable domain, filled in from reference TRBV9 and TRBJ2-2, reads DSGVTQTPKHLITATGQRVTLRCSPRSGDLSVYWYQQSLDQGLQFLIQYYNGEERAKGNILERFSAQQFPDLHSELNLSSLELGDSALYFCASSVYRVRAGELFFGEGSRLTVL.

In DNA form, the CDR3 reads TGTGCCAGCAGCCCACTGCCCTCTGGAAACACCATATATTTT. This sequence encodes CASSPLPSGNTIYF. The chain uses TRBV5-4 and TRBJ1-3; the D is unclear. The CDR3 covers 14 residues. Trimming removed 4 bases from V and 0 bases from J, with 8 bases in between. Germline lookup yields CDR1 SGHNT and CDR2 YYREEE (reference sequence). Using reference TRBV5-4 and TRBJ1-3 for the parts outside the CDR3, the full variable domain is ETGVTQSPTHLIKTRGQQVTLRCSSQSGHNTVSWYQQALGQGPQFIFQYYREEENGRGNFPPRFSGLQFPNYSSELNVNALELDDSALYLCASSPLPSGNTIYFGEGSWLTVV.

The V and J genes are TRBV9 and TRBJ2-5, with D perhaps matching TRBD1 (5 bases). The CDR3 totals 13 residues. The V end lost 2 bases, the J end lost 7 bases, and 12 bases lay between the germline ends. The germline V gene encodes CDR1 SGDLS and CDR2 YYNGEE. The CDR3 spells CASSVRDSSTQYF. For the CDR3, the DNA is TGTGCCAGCAGCGTCAGGGATTCTTCGACCCAGTACTTC.

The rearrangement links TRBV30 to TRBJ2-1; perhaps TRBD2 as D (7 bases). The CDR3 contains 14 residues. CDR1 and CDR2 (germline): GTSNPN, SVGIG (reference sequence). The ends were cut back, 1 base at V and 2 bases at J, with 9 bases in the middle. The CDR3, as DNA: TGTGCCTGGAGTGAGCGGGACACCTACAATGAGCAGTTCTTC. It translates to CAWSERDTYNEQFF. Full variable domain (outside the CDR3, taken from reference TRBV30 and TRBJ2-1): SQTIHQWPATLVQPVGSPLSLECTVEGTSNPNLYWYRQAAGRGLQLLFYSVGIGQISSEVPQNLSASRPQDRQFILSSKKLLLSDSGFYLCAWSERDTYNEQFFGPGTRLTVL.

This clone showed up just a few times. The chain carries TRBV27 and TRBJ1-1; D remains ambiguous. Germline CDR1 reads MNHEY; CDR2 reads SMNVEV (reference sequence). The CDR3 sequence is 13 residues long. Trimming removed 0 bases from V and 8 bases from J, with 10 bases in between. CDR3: CASSLSNLREAFF. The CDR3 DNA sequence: TGTGCCAGCAGTTTATCGAACTTGAGAGAAGCTTTCTTT.

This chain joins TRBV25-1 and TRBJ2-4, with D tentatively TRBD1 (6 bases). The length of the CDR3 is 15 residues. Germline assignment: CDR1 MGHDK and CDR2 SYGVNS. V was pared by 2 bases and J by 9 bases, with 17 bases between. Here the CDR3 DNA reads TGTGCCAGCAGTGAAGGTGGCAGGGGCACCACCATTCAGTACTTC. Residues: CASSEGGRGTTIQYF.

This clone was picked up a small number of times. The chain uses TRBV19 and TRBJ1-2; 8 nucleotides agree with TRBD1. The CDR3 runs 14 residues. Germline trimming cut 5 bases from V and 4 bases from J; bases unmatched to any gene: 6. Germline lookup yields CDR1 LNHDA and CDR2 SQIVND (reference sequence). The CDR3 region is CASSPSGTGYGYTF. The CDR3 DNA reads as TGTGCCAGTAGTCCCTCGGGGACAGGCTATGGCTACACCTTC.

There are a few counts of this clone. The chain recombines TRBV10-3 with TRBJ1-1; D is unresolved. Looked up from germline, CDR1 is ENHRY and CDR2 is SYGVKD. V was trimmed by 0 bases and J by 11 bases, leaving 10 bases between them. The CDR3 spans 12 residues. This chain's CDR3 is CAISESSYDAFF. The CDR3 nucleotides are TGTGCCATCAGTGAGTCGAGTTATGATGCTTTCTTT.

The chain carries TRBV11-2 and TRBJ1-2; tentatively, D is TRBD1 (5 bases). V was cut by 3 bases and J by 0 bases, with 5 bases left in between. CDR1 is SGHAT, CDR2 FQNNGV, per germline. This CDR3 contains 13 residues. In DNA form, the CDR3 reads TGTGCCAGCAGCTTGACAGCTAACTATGGCTACACCTTC. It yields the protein CASSLTANYGYTF. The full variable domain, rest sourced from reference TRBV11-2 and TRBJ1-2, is EAGVAQSPRYKIIEKRQSVAFWCNPISGHATLYWYQQILGQGPKLLIQFQNNGVVDDSQLPKDRFSAERLKGVDSTLKIQPAKLEDSAVYLCASSLTANYGYTFGSGTRLTVV.

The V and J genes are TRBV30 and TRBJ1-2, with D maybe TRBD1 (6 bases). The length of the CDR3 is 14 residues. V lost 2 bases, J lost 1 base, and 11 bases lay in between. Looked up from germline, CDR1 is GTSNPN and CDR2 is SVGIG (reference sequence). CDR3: CAWSPGTLNYGYTF. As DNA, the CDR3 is TGTGCCTGGAGTCCCGGGACACTTAACTATGGCTACACCTTC.

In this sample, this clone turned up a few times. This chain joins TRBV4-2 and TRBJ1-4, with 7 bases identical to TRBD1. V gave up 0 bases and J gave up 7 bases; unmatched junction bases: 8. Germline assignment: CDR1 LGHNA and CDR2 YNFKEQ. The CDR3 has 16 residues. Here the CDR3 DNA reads TGTGCCAGCAGCCAAGAGGAGGGGGCGCGACTTGAAAAACTGTTTTTT. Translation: CASSQEEGARLEKLFF.

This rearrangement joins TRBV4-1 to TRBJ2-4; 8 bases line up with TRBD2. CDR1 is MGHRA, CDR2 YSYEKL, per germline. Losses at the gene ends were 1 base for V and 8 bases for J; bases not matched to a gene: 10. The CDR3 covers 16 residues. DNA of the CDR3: TGCGCCAGCAGCCAAGCCCCCTTAGCGGGGACTGACATTCAGTACTTC. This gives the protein CASSQAPLAGTDIQYF.

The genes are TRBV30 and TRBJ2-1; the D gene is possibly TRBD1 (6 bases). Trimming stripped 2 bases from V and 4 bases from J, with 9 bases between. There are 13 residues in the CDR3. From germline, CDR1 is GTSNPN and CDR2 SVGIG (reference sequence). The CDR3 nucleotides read TGTGCCTGGAGTAGGACAGTATACAATGAGCAGTTCTTC. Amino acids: CAWSRTVYNEQFF.

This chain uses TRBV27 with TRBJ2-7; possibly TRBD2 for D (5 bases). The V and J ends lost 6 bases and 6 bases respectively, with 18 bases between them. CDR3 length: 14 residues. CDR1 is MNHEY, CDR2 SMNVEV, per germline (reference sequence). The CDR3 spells CASSRLTEGSEQYF. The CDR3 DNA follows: TGTGCCAGCAGCCGACTTACCGAGGGTTCCGAGCAGTACTTC.

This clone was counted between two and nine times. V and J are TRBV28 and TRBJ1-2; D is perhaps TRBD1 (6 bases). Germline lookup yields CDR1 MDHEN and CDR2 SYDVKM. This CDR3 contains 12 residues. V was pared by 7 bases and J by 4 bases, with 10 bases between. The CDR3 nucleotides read TGTGCCAGCAAAACAGGGATCTATGGCTACACCTTC. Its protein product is CASKTGIYGYTF.

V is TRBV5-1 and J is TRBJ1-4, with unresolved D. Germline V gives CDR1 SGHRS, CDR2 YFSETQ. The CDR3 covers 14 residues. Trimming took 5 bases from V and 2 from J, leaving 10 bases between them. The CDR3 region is CASSGQGTNEKLFF. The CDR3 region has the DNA TGCGCCAGCAGTGGGCAAGGTACTAATGAAAAACTGTTTTTT.